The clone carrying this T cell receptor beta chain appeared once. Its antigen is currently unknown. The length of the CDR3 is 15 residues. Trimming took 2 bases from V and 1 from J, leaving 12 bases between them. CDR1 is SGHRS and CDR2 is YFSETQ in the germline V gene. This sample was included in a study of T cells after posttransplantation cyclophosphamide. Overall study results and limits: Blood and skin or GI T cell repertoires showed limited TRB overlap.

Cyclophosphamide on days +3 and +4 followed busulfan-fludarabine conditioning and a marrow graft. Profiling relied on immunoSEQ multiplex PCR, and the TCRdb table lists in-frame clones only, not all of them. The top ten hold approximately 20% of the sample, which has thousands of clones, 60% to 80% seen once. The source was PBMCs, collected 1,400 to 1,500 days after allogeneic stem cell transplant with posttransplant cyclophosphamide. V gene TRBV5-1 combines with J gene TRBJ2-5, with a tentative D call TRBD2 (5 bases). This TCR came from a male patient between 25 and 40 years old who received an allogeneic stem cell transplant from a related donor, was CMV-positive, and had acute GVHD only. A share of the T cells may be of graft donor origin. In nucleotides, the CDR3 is TGCGCCAGCAGCTTAGGGAGCACACCCCAAGAGACCCAGTACTTC. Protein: CASSLGSTPQETQYF.